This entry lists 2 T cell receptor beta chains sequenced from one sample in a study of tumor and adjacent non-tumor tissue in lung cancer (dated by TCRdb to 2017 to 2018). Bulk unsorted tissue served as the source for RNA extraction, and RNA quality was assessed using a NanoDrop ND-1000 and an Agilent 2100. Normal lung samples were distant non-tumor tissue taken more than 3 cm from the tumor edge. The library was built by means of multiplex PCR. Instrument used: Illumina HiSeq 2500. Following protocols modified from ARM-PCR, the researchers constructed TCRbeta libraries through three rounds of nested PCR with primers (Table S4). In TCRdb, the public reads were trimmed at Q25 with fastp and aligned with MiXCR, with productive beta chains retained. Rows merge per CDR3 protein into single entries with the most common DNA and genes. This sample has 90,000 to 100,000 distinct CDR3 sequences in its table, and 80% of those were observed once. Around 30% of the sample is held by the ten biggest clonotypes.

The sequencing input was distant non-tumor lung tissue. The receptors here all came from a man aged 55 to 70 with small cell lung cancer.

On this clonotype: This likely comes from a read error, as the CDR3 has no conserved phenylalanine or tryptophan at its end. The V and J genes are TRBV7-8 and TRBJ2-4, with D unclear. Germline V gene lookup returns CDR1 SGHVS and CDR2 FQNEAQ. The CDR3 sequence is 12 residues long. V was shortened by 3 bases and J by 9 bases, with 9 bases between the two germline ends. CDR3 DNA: TGTGCCAGCAGCTTGGTCCCGGGCATTCAGTACCTC. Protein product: CASSLVPGIQYL.

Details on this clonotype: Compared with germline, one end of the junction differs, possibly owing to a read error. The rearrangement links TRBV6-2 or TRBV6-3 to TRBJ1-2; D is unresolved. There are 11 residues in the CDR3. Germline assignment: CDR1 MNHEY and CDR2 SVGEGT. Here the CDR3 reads CASQANYGYTF. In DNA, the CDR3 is TGTGCCAGCCAAGCTAACTATGGATACACCTTC.